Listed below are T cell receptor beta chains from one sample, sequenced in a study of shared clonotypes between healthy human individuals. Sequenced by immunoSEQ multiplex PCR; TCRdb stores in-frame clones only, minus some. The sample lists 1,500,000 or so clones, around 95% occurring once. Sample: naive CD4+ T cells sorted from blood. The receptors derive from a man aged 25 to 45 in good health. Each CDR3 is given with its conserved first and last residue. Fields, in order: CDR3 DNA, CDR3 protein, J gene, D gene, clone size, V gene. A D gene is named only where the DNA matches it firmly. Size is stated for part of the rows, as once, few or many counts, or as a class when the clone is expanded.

TGCGCCAGCAGCTTGGGCTCCAACCCCCCCACTGAAGCTTTCTTT	CASSLGSNPPTEAFF	TRBJ1-1	NA	NA	TRBV5-1
TGTGCCAGCAGCCGAGTAGCGGGAGCGTACAATGAGCAGTTCTTC	CASSRVAGAYNEQFF	TRBJ2-1	TRBD2	NA	TRBV14
TGTGCCAGCAGCAGAAGACTAGACTACTACTACGAGCAGTACTTC	CASSRRLDYYYEQYF	TRBJ2-7	NA	once	TRBV11-2
TGTGCCAGCAGGGGGAAGAGGGATGAGCAGTTCTTC	CASRGKRDEQFF	TRBJ2-1	NA	NA	TRBV7-2
TGTGCCAGCAGTCCTAGCAGGGTTGGGCAAGAGACCCAGTACTTC	CASSPSRVGQETQYF	TRBJ2-5	NA	NA	TRBV7-9
TGTGCCAGCAGCGTCCGAAGGACAGGTCAGATCGCCGCCAACGTCCTGACTTTC	CASSVRRTGQIAANVLTF	TRBJ2-6	TRBD1	NA	TRBV7-9
TGTGCCAGCAGCGTAGTAGTAGCGGGAGGGCCCCACAATGAGCAGTTCTTC	CASSVVVAGGPHNEQFF	TRBJ2-1	TRBD2	NA	TRBV9
TGCGCCAGCAGCTTGGTTGCTAGTTTGGGAGCCACAGATACGCAGTATTTT	CASSLVASLGATDTQYF	TRBJ2-3	NA	NA	TRBV5-1
TGTGCCAGCAGCGCCGAGGTGGGTAGAAGCGGACTCCAAGAGACCCAGTACTTC	CASSAEVGRSGLQETQYF	TRBJ2-5	NA	NA	TRBV9
TGTGCCAGCAGTTATAGCCGGGGGGGCGAAGGGTACTTC	CASSYSRGGEGYF	TRBJ2-4	TRBD2	NA	TRBV6-5
TGTGCCAGCTCACCCCCGGGGGGGGATACGCAGTATTTT	CASSPPGGDTQYF	TRBJ2-3	TRBD2	NA	TRBV18
TGTGCCAGCAGTTTGGGGCTGGACAGGGTACATCAGCCCCAGCATTTT	CASSLGLDRVHQPQHF	TRBJ1-5	TRBD1	NA	TRBV28
TGTGCCAGCAGCTACCTGGGGACAGGGATTTTATCCGGAAACACCATATATTTT	CASSYLGTGILSGNTIYF	TRBJ1-3	TRBD1	NA	TRBV7-6
TGCGCCAGCAGAGGGGACAGGGTATCTTACAATGAGCAGTTCTTC	CASRGDRVSYNEQFF	TRBJ2-1	TRBD1	NA	TRBV5-1
TGTGCCACCCGAGGCGACTTAGTGACCTACGAGCAGTACTTC	CATRGDLVTYEQYF	TRBJ2-7	NA	NA	TRBV5-4
TGTGCCAGTAGTTCTCAGGCCGGGACAGGCCTTTCAACTAATGAAAAACTGTTTTTT	CASSSQAGTGLSTNEKLFF	TRBJ1-4	TRBD1	NA	TRBV19
TGTGCCAGCAGCTTGCGGGTGAGCTCCTACGAGCAGTACTTC	CASSLRVSSYEQYF	TRBJ2-7	NA	NA	TRBV5-8
TGTGCCAGGCAAGCTTCAGGGGGCCTAGGGAATGAGCAGTTCTTC	CARQASGGLGNEQFF	TRBJ2-1	TRBD1	NA	TRBV2
TGTGCCAGCAGTTACAAGGGAGGTTCGTTGGGAGCTTTCTTT	CASSYKGGSLGAFF	TRBJ1-1	NA	NA	TRBV6-5
TGTGCCAGCACTAAAACCGACAGGCAAGCCTACGAGCAGTACTTC	CASTKTDRQAYEQYF	TRBJ2-7	NA	NA	TRBV7-2
TGCGCCAGCAGCTCGGGACTAGCCGGAGAGACCCAGTACTTC	CASSSGLAGETQYF	TRBJ2-5	TRBD2	NA	TRBV5-1
TGTGCCACCAGCAGAGCGGCTAGCGCTTACACAGATACGCAGTATTTT	CATSRAASAYTDTQYF	TRBJ2-3	NA	NA	TRBV15
TGTGCCAGCAGCCAAAGAGACTCCCCCGGGGAGCTGTTTTTT	CASSQRDSPGELFF	TRBJ2-2	NA	NA	TRBV4-2
TGTGCCAGCTCAGGAGGGTTTAGCGGCTCCTACAATGAGCAGTTCTTC	CASSGGFSGSYNEQFF	TRBJ2-1	NA	NA	TRBV18
TGTGCCAGCTCACGGGGACTAGCGGGAGACCAGTTCTTC	CASSRGLAGDQFF	TRBJ2-1	TRBD2	NA	TRBV18
TGCAGCGTTGCGGGACCACAGCAGTTCTTC	CSVAGPQQFF	TRBJ2-1	NA	NA	TRBV29-1
TGTGCCAGCACATTACAGCTTAAATATCAGCCCCAGCATTTT	CASTLQLKYQPQHF	TRBJ1-5	NA	NA	TRBV2
TGTGCCAGCAGCGGGAAACTAGCGGGAGATGAAAACAATGAGCAGTTCTTC	CASSGKLAGDENNEQFF	TRBJ2-1	TRBD2	NA	TRBV9
TGTGCCAGCAGTTTCTCAACACCGAACACTGAAGCTTTCTTT	CASSFSTPNTEAFF	TRBJ1-1	NA	NA	TRBV27
TGTGCCAGCTCTATCGGACAGGGTTCCTACAATGAGCAGTTCTTC	CASSIGQGSYNEQFF	TRBJ2-1	TRBD1	NA	TRBV18
TGCGCCAGCAGTGAATTAGGGGAGGGCCGAGCCTACAATGAGCAGTTCTTC	CASSELGEGRAYNEQFF	TRBJ2-1	TRBD2	NA	TRBV10-1
TGTGCCAGCAGCCCCAGGGACAGGGGGCATCAGCCCCAGCATTTT	CASSPRDRGHQPQHF	TRBJ1-5	TRBD1	NA	TRBV9
TGTGCCAGCAGTTTGCGGCAGGGCAATCAGCCCCAGCATTTT	CASSLRQGNQPQHF	TRBJ1-5	NA	NA	TRBV27
TGTGCCAGCAGCTCCCTCAGGAACACCGGGGAGCTGTTTTTT	CASSSLRNTGELFF	TRBJ2-2	NA	NA	TRBV11-2
TGTGCCAGCATAAGCTCCTACAATGAGCAGTTCTTC	CASISSYNEQFF	TRBJ2-1	NA	once	TRBV28
TGTGCCAGCTCACCGAGGCTAGCGGGCTACAATGAGCAGTTCTTC	CASSPRLAGYNEQFF	TRBJ2-1	TRBD2	NA	TRBV18
TGTGCCAGCAGCCCAAGACGGGACACTGAAGCTTTCTTT	CASSPRRDTEAFF	TRBJ1-1	NA	NA	TRBV6-5
TGTGCCAGCAGTAACAGGGTGTTGGGTCACGAGCAGTACTTC	CASSNRVLGHEQYF	TRBJ2-7	NA	NA	TRBV2